This T cell receptor (beta chain) is drawn from a study of post-analysis software for immune sequencing data. Across the whole study: Multiple sclerosis in the patients followed relapsing-remitting, secondary progressive and progressive-relapsing courses. Study conclusions and caveats: The five TRBV segments detected at higher frequency in patients than in controls included TRBV5-6, TRBV5-1 and TRBV20-1. People with multiple sclerosis had a significantly lower normalized Chao1 diversity than controls did. Under the F measure, samples that were prepared in one batch clustered strongly together.

Prepared libraries of TCR beta cDNA carried unique molecular identifiers. Roughly 500,000 cDNA molecules were obtained per 1 to 10 million input T cells. Via MiXCR, TCRdb re-called the PCR reads, giving one row per CDR3 protein. The sample yields fewer than 850,000 distinct CDR3 sequences, around 42% seen once. This CDR3 spans 13 amino acids. The germline CDR1 and CDR2 sequences are SQVTM and ANQGSEA. This clonotype was detected only a few times. The antigen is undetermined. An end of the junction does not agree with germline; a read error may underlie this. The sample was blood. The chain is built from TRBV29-1 and TRBJ1-1; D remains ambiguous. The origin of this receptor is a girl aged 5 to 17 with multiple sclerosis. The CDR3 DNA reads as TGCAGCGTGGGAAAGACTGGGAACACTGGAGCTTTCTTT. Translated: CSVGKTGNTGAFF. The full variable domain, with the rest looked up from reference TRBV29-1 and TRBJ1-1, is SAVISQKPSRDICQRGTSLTIQCQVDSQVTMMFWYRQQPGQSLTLIATANQGSEATYESGFVIDKFPISRPNLTFSTLTVSNMSPEDSSIYLCSVGKTGNTGAFFGQGTRLTVV.